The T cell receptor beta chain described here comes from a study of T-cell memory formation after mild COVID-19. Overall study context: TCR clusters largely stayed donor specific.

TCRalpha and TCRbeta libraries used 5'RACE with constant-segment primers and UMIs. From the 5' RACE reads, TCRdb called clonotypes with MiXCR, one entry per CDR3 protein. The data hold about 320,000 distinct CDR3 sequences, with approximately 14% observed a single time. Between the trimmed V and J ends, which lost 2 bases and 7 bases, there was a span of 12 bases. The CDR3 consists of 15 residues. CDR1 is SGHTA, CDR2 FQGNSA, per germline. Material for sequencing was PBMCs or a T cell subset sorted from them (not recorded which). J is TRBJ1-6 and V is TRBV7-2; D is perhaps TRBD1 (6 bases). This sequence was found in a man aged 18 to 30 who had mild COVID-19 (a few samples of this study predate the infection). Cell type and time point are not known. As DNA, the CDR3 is TGTGCCAGCAGCTTACGAGGACAGCCGAATTCACCCCTCCACTTT. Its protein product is CASSLRGQPNSPLHF.